The TCR beta chain described here comes from a study of T cell responses to AZD1222 COVID-19 vaccine (dated by TCRdb to the early 2020s). Study-level background: AZD1222 recipients given second doses at about 4 weeks or at about 12 weeks were pooled, since spike-specific TCR depth and breadth were not found to differ between the two schedules. Trial participants were enrolled by age into subgroups of 18-55, 56-69 and 70-plus years, and about 150, 27 and 61 TCR-sequenced participants, respectively, were included in these subgroups. TCR sequencing covered over 230 trial participants: 200 to 210 given two doses of AZD1222 and 26 given two doses of MenACWY control vaccine.

The CDR3 regions of human TCRbeta chains were analyzed by immunosequencing. As for how the authors treated the data: Repertoire TCRs were checked for matches against a reference library of SARS-CoV-2-specific TCRs that had been generated using the MIRA antigen-specificity platform. Breadth was defined as the fraction of unique TCRs that were SARS-CoV-2-associated. Depth was defined as the fraction of total T cells that were SARS-CoV-2-associated. Using the MIRA data, each spike-specific TCR was mapped to the spike region that the TCR reacts to and placed in a CD4 or CD8 class. Log10-transformed breadth and depth values were compared by one-way ANOVA with Sidak's multiple comparisons tests. What TCRdb holds here is the immuneACCESS table cut down to in-frame rearrangements. Part of the clones is not present; checked against another copy, under half of the missing clones reflect an unresolved V gene, and the others are unexplained. Clonal size and the V and J genes are those of that table, whereas D and trimming came from the DNA. In this sample the table shows 100,000 to 150,000 clones, 80% to 90% of which occur a single time. 1.5% to 1.8% of the sample belongs to the ten largest clones.

Here is what the overall study found, with its caveats: A significant rise in spike-specific TCR breadth and depth was observed after two AZD1222 doses relative to day 0 and relative to MenACWY recipients. In the small 56-69-year group, the increase in depth fell short of significance, most likely because of low power. Most participants were white British and females outnumbered males, and the authors suggested that clonal diversity may have been underestimated. Because no samples from the day 14 peak response were available, repertoires could be characterized only after the peak T cell response. CD4 TCRs associated with the vaccine covered the entire spike protein, and the dominant responses were in regions 160-218 and 743-854. Conclusions about previously exposed vaccinees are limited, since just a handful of AZD1222 recipients were seropositive for SARS-CoV-2 at baseline. Reportedly, close to half of the unique spike-specific TCRs recognized epitopes lying outside the regions that are mutated in the B.1.351 and B.1.1.7 variants.

Concerning this clone itself: This receptor's antigen is unknown. No base-level quality is on record; no much larger clone is a single base apart.

The germline V gene gives CDR1 as MGHRA and CDR2 as YSYEKL. Trimming costs V 5 bases and J 5 bases, and their ends lie 18 bases apart. Taken from cysteine to phenylalanine, the CDR3 has 15 residues. Only the CDR3 DNA is retained, 45 bases long and in frame from the first base. The meaning of the sample's time point label: baseline before first vaccination. Vaccinee samples came from UK trials COV001 and COV002, including a single-blind randomized controlled phase 2/3 trial of AZD1222 (ChAdOx1 nCoV-19) in healthy adults. For TCRbeta chain sequencing, PBMC samples were collected from trial participants at day 0 and at day 28 after the second dose.

The TCR originated in an adult in good health. This material consisted of peripheral blood, taken on day 0 of AZD1222 vaccination. The chain links TRBV4-1 with TRBJ1-1, with no D gene named confidently. The bases are TGCGCCAGCAGCGTTCTACCTAGCGAGAGTACTGAAGCTTTCTTT. Its protein is CASSVLPSESTEAFF.